The 24 T cell receptor beta chains in this list originate from one sample, sequenced in a study of regulatory T cells in long-lasting Graves disease. The TCR beta library used iRepertoire HTBI primers with Arm-PCR amplification of CDR3. Via MiXCR, TCRdb re-called the multiplex PCR reads, giving one row per CDR3 protein. The table lists around 400,000 distinct CDR3 sequences, around 15% of them singletons, with about 20% in the top ten. Indicated time point: newly diagnosed GD, antithyroid drugs for less than 3 months. Extracted RNA from PBMCs served as the source of the TCR library. The starting material was peripheral blood mononuclear cells (PBMCs), obtained at new diagnosis, from a patient treated with antithyroid drugs. All receptors derive from a female donor with Graves disease.

Ten or more counts support this clonotype. The rearrangement joins TRBV15 to TRBJ1-2; D gene ambiguous. From germline, CDR1 is LNHNV and CDR2 YYDKDF (reference sequence). This CDR3 spans 16 amino acids. The V and J ends lost 0 bases and 5 bases respectively, with 16 bases between them. CDR3 protein: CATSRDRTEAHYGYTF. Here the CDR3 DNA reads TGTGCCACCAGCAGAGATAGAACAGAGGCACATTATGGCTACACCTTC.

This clonotype was seen a handful of times. The V gene is TRBV20-1, the J gene TRBJ2-5, with 8 bases matching TRBD2. The CDR3 has 20 amino acids. V trimming: 2 bases; J trimming: 4 bases; junction bases outside the gene matches: 24. Germline CDR1 DFQATT, CDR2 SNEGSKA (reference sequence). The CDR3 region has the DNA TGCAGTGCTAGACGACGGGGGGGGTCTAGCGGGTCTCCGGGCGGAGAGACCCAGTACTTC. Its translation: CSARRRGGSSGSPGGETQYF.

The CDR3 DNA follows: TGTGCCTGGAGTGGGTTAGTTGGTTACAATGAGCAGTTCTTC. Its translation: CAWSGLVGYNEQFF. This chain joins TRBV30 and TRBJ2-5; D call uncertain. The J call may be incorrect, as the DNA end agrees better with TRBJ2-1. Germline assignment: CDR1 GTSNPN and CDR2 SVGIG (reference sequence). The CDR3 totals 14 residues.

This clonotype was counted ten times or more. This chain connects TRBV5-1 to TRBJ2-2, with 7 bases fitting TRBD1. The CDR3 contains 16 residues. J lost 2 bases, V lost 1 base, and 5 bases had no gene match. Looked up from germline, CDR1 is SGHRS and CDR2 is YFSETQ. The CDR3 reads CASSLLGTDNTGELFF. CDR3 DNA sequence: TGCGCCAGCAGCTTGTTAGGGACAGACAACACCGGGGAGCTGTTTTTT.

The rearrangement links TRBV6-1 to TRBJ2-1; D is unclear. The CDR3 spans 16 residues. Germline loops: CDR1 MNHNS, CDR2 SASEGT. Trimming took 0 bases from V and 5 from J, leaving 14 bases between them. CDR3 DNA: TGTGCCAGCAGTGAAGCGGTATCCCAGGCCCACAATGAGCAGTTCTTC. Its protein is CASSEAVSQAHNEQFF.

This clonotype has more than one count but fewer than ten. The chain uses TRBV5-6 and TRBJ2-1, with TRBD2 matching over 9 bases. Per the germline V gene, CDR1 is SGHDT and CDR2 is YYEEEE. The CDR3 covers 16 residues. With V trimmed by 2 bases and J by 8 bases, 11 bases remained unmatched. The CDR3 loop reads CASSFGLAGPGDEQFF. The CDR3 nucleotides read TGTGCCAGCAGCTTTGGGCTAGCGGGGCCCGGGGATGAGCAGTTCTTC.

The CDR3 region has the DNA TGTGCCAGCAGCCCAGCGGAAGGACTAGCGGGAGACTTCTACGAGCAGTACTTC. This encodes CASSPAEGLAGDFYEQYF. V usage is TRBV11-2 and J usage is TRBJ2-7; 13 bases match TRBD2. The V gene end was trimmed by 5 bases and the J gene end by 3 bases; junction bases not matched to a gene: 13. The CDR3 spans 18 residues. Germline V gene lookup returns CDR1 SGHAT and CDR2 FQNNGV.

This clonotype was picked up a small number of times. The CDR3: CATSPLRSGRGETQYF. CDR3 in DNA: TGTGCCACCAGTCCGCTTCGGTCAGGGAGGGGAGAGACCCAGTACTTC. The chain couples TRBV15 to TRBJ2-5; TRBD2 aligns across 7 bases. The CDR3 length is 16 residues. Germline V CDR1 and CDR2: LNHNV, YYDKDF (reference sequence). J was trimmed by 4 bases and V by 6 bases; bases with no gene match: 14.

This clonotype was seen ten or more times. The rearrangement links TRBV3-1 to TRBJ2-7; TRBD2 matches 12 bases. The V gene's germline CDR1 is LGHDT and CDR2 YNNKEL (reference sequence). This CDR3 region has 16 residues. V was pared by 4 bases and J by 3 bases, with 7 bases of the junction left unmatched. The CDR3 bases are TGTGCCAGCAGCCTAGAGAGGACTAGCGGGAACTACGAGCAGTACTTC. Its protein is CASSLERTSGNYEQYF.

This clonotype occurred many times. The CDR3 sequence: CSAKSGQGDPNEQFF. Written as DNA, the CDR3 is TGCAGTGCTAAGAGTGGGCAGGGGGACCCCAATGAGCAGTTCTTC. V is TRBV20-1 and J is TRBJ2-1; 7 bases match TRBD1. V shed 4 bases and J 6 bases; nucleotides not matched to a gene: 12. In germline, CDR1 is DFQATT, CDR2 SNEGSKA (reference sequence). CDR3 size: 15 residues.

This clonotype appeared a single time. This chain uses TRBV20-1 with TRBJ1-5, with TRBD1 identical over 9 bases. The CDR3 runs to 14 residues. Trimming at V came to 6 bases and at J to 4 bases, leaving 7 bases not matched to a gene. Germline loops: CDR1 DFQATT, CDR2 SNEGSKA (reference sequence). The CDR3 reads CSARDRVSNQPQHF. In nucleotides, the CDR3 is TGCAGTGCAAGGGACAGGGTTTCGAATCAGCCCCAGCATTTT.

This clonotype appeared many times. The chain recombines TRBV12-3 or TRBV12-4 with TRBJ2-3; no clear D gene. Trimming stripped 7 bases from V and 11 bases from J, with 22 bases between. The CDR3 has 14 residues. CDR3 nucleotides: TGTGCCAGCACGGGTCCCAGCGCTGAGACTGAGCAGTATTTT. This translates into CASTGPSAETEQYF.

The CDR3: CASTKGTTGGTQYF. CDR3 DNA sequence: TGTGCCAGCACCAAAGGGACCACGGGAGGGACCCAGTACTTC. The genes are TRBV28 and TRBJ2-5, with TRBD2 matching 7 bases. Per the germline V gene, CDR1 is MDHEN and CDR2 is SYDVKM. The ends lost 7 bases at V and 7 bases at J; junction bases unmatched: 12. This CDR3 contains 14 residues.

As concerns this clonotype: Possible read error: a much larger clone is one base away. The chain combines TRBV6-4 with TRBJ2-3; D tentatively fits TRBD1 or TRBD2 (5 bases each). Looked up from germline, CDR1 is MRHNA and CDR2 is SNTAGT. This CDR3 spans 15 amino acids. The CDR3 sequence: CANSEPGTNTDTQYF. The CDR3 nucleotides are TGTGCCAACAGTGAACCGGGGACCAACACAGATACGCAGTATTTT.

In its sample, this clonotype was seen a few times. A much larger clone sits a single nucleotide away, making a read error possible. The CDR3 loop is CASSPSGGNNGQFF. For the CDR3, the DNA is TGTGCCAGCAGTCCCTCCGGGGGAAACAATGGGCAGTTCTTC. The chain recombines TRBV12-3 or TRBV12-4 with TRBJ2-1; D might be TRBD2 (6 bases). This CDR3 is 14 amino acids long.

This clonotype was counted ten times or more. The rearrangement uses TRBV20-1 and TRBJ2-2; 11 bases match TRBD2. Losses at the gene ends were 4 bases for V and 4 bases for J; bases not matched to a gene: 2. This CDR3 has 14 residues. The germline CDR1 and CDR2 sequences are DFQATT and SNEGSKA (reference sequence). The CDR3 sequence is CSATGLAATGELFF. DNA of the CDR3: TGCAGTGCTACGGGACTAGCGGCCACCGGGGAGCTGTTTTTT.

This clonotype was observed many times. CDR3 protein: CASSLEAGSGNTIYF. DNA for the CDR3: TGTGCCAGCAGCTTGGAAGCAGGGTCTGGAAACACCATATATTTT. The chain has TRBV5-4 and TRBJ1-3; tentative D call: TRBD1 (5 bases). Trimming left V 0 bases short and J 1 base short, with 8 bases between. CDR1 and CDR2 from the germline V gene are SGHNT and YYREEE (reference sequence). This CDR3 is 15 amino acids long.

The V call is TRBV24-1, the J call TRBJ2-3; TRBD2 is a possible D gene (5 bases). The CDR3 loop spans 16 amino acids. The germline V gene has CDR1 KGHDR and CDR2 SFDVKD. The ends were cut back, 4 bases at V and 0 bases at J, with 13 bases in the middle. The chain's CDR3 is CATSDPEGSSTDTQYF. The CDR3 nucleotides read TGTGCCACCAGTGACCCGGAAGGGAGTAGCACAGATACGCAGTATTTT.

This rearrangement joins TRBV20-1 to TRBJ2-5; 14 nucleotides align to TRBD2. This CDR3 comprises 12 residues. V lost 5 bases to trimming and J lost 9 bases; unmatched junction nucleotides: 2. Looked up from germline, CDR1 is DFQATT and CDR2 is SNEGSKA (reference sequence). CDR3 DNA sequence: TGCAGTGCTTCGACTAGCGGGGGGGCCCAGTACTTC. It codes for CSASTSGGAQYF.

At least ten counts were recorded for this clonotype. V is TRBV7-8 and J is TRBJ2-1, with TRBD1 matching over 7 bases. Looked up from germline, CDR1 is SGHVS and CDR2 is FQNEAQ. V shed 1 base and J 5 bases; nucleotides not matched to a gene: 17. The CDR3 has 19 amino acids. CDR3 loop: CASSLGYKNRGSDNNEQFF. In DNA form, the CDR3 reads TGTGCCAGCAGCTTAGGGTATAAAAACAGGGGATCGGATAACAATGAGCAGTTCTTC.

This clonotype showed up many times. The J gene is TRBJ2-1, the V gene TRBV30, with D perhaps given as TRBD1 or TRBD2 (5 bases each). Germline CDR1 is GTSNPN and CDR2 is SVGIG (reference sequence). Trimming took off 4 bases at V and 11 bases at J, with 12 bases between the two ends. CDR3 length equals 11 residues. Written as DNA, the CDR3 is TGTGCCTGGACAGTTGGGGGAAAGCAGTTCTTC. It translates to CAWTVGGKQFF.

The chain is built from TRBV18 and TRBJ1-1; tentatively, D is TRBD1 (5 bases). The V and J ends lost 1 base and 3 bases respectively, with 12 bases between them. Germline-derived CDR1 and CDR2 are KGHSH and LQKENI. The length of the CDR3 is 15 residues. CDR3 sequence: CASSPLEGRYTEAFF. The CDR3 nucleotides are TGTGCCAGCTCACCACTAGAGGGGCGGTACACTGAAGCTTTCTTT.

This clonotype was recorded at least ten times. V is TRBV20-1 and J is TRBJ2-3, with 10 bases matching TRBD2. The CDR3 length is 19 residues. CDR1 DFQATT and CDR2 SNEGSKA come from the germline V gene (reference sequence). After removal of 0 bases from V and 2 bases from J, the junction contained 14 bases not matched to a gene. Here the CDR3 reads CSARDRLAGRIRPTDTQYF. The DNA for the CDR3 is TGCAGTGCTAGAGACCGACTAGCGGGCCGAATTCGACCCACAGATACGCAGTATTTT.

This chain joins TRBV7-9 and TRBJ1-4; weak D call: TRBD1 (6 bases). Germline V gives CDR1 SEHNR, CDR2 FQNEAQ (reference sequence). The CDR3 is 15 residues long. V lost 5 bases, J lost 4 bases, and 14 bases lay in between. CDR3 region: CASSPIQGLNEKLFF. The CDR3 nucleotides are TGTGCCAGCAGCCCGATACAGGGCCTTAATGAAAAACTGTTTTTT. The variable domain in full, with the rest retrieved from reference TRBV7-9 and TRBJ1-4, is DTGVSQNPRHKITKRGQNVTFRCDPISEHNRLYWYRQTLGQGPEFLTYFQNEAQLEKSRLLSDRFSAERPKGSFSTLEIQRTEQGDSAMYLCASSPIQGLNEKLFFGSGTQLSVL.